Presented here are 27 T cell receptor beta chains from one specimen sequenced in a study of blood T cell repertoires in COVID-19. Sequencing used immunoSEQ multiplex PCR; TCRdb keeps in-frame clones, though not all of them. The data show around 200,000 clones, 75% to 90% seen once. Sequencing was carried out using PBMCs or T cells enriched from blood (not recorded which). These receptors all stem from a woman between 25 and 40 years old who had been exposed to COVID-19.

This clone was seen a single time. The J gene is TRBJ1-3, the V gene TRBV5-1; 8 positions agree with TRBD1. The CDR3 has 15 residues. V was clipped by 1 base and J by 0 bases; unmatched bases: 0. Germline CDR1 and CDR2: SGHRS and YFSETQ. CDR3 in amino acids: CASSLTGGSGNTIYF. The CDR3 DNA sequence: TGCGCCAGCAGCTTGACAGGGGGCTCTGGAAACACCATATATTTT.

The chain uses TRBV2 and TRBJ1-3; tentative D call: TRBD1 (5 bases). Germline V gene sequence: CDR1 SNHLY, CDR2 FYNNEI. The V gene lost 2 bases and the J gene lost 8 bases, with 13 bases spanning the gap. CDR3 length: 14 residues. This CDR3 reads CASSELLGGDTIYF. CDR3 nucleotide sequence: TGTGCCAGCAGTGAATTGTTGGGGGGAGACACCATATATTTT.

The V and J genes are TRBV29-1 and TRBJ2-1; 7 bases fit TRBD2. Germline-derived CDR1 and CDR2 are SQVTM and ANQGSEA. Trimming cost V 5 bases and J 12 bases; bases outside gene matches: 1. The CDR3 has 9 amino acids. The CDR3 protein is CSVPGGQFF. DNA of the CDR3: TGCAGCGTTCCGGGAGGGCAGTTCTTC.

The chain is built from TRBV19 and TRBJ2-2, with 8 bases lining up with TRBD1. The V segment lost 6 bases and the J segment 6 bases; nucleotides outside the gene matches: 3. CDR1 is LNHDA and CDR2 is SQIVND in the germline V gene (reference sequence). The CDR3 contains 13 residues. CDR3 sequence: CASRRQGSGELFF. The CDR3 nucleotides are TGTGCCAGTAGGCGACAGGGGTCCGGGGAGCTGTTTTTT.

The J gene is TRBJ1-3, the V gene TRBV6-1; TRBD1 is a possible D gene (6 bases). V was clipped by 3 bases and J by 2 bases, with 11 bases between them. The CDR3 has 15 amino acids. The germline CDR1 and CDR2 sequences are MNHNS and SASEGT. The CDR3 DNA reads TGTGCCAGCAGTGAGCCGACAGGCCCTGGAAACACCATATATTTT. This sequence encodes CASSEPTGPGNTIYF.

Only a few counts were recorded for this clone. The chain has TRBV5-1 and TRBJ1-3; TRBD1 is a possible D gene (5 bases). Between the trimmed V and J ends, which lost 5 bases and 0 bases, there was a span of 9 bases. CDR1 and CDR2 (germline): SGHRS, YFSETQ. This CDR3 contains 14 residues. The CDR3 DNA follows: TGCGCCAGCAGGACCGACAGCTCTGGAAACACCATATATTTT. Translating it yields CASRTDSSGNTIYF.

This chain links TRBV11-2 with TRBJ2-1; 8 bases align to TRBD2. V shed 1 base, J shed 2 bases, and the junction held 4 bases outside the gene matches. The CDR3 extends over 16 amino acids. The V gene's germline CDR1 is SGHAT and CDR2 FQNNGV. CDR3 amino acids: CASSLAGGGPYNEQFF. CDR3 DNA: TGTGCCAGCAGCTTAGCAGGCGGGGGGCCCTACAATGAGCAGTTCTTC.

The genes are TRBV9 and TRBJ1-2, with 7 bases matching TRBD1. With 3 bases clipped from V and 3 bases from J, the junction kept 5 bases outside the gene matches. Germline values: CDR1 SGDLS, CDR2 YYNGEE. The CDR3 has 14 residues. CDR3 nucleotides: TGTGCCAGCAGCGGACGGGACAGCGACTATGGCTACACCTTC. Protein: CASSGRDSDYGYTF.

J is TRBJ2-2 and V is TRBV19; a weak D match, TRBD2 (5 bases). The CDR3 totals 14 residues. V gave up 3 bases and J gave up 3 bases, with 8 bases separating them. Per germline, CDR1 LNHDA and CDR2 SQIVND (reference sequence). The CDR3 bases are TGTGCCAGTAGTATCGGGGTTTACACCGGGGAGCTGTTTTTT. It yields the protein CASSIGVYTGELFF.

The chain combines TRBV27 with TRBJ1-5, with D maybe TRBD1 (6 bases). CDR1 MNHEY and CDR2 SMNVEV come from the germline V gene (reference sequence). CDR3 length: 14 amino acids. The V end lost 11 bases, the J end lost 3 bases, and 17 bases lay between the germline ends. The CDR3 here is CASMGGGANQPQHF. The DNA of the CDR3 is TGTGCCTCAATGGGAGGGGGGGCCAATCAGCCCCAGCATTTT.

V and J are TRBV30 and TRBJ1-4; 8 bases are shared with TRBD1. The CDR3 is 15 amino acids. V lost 0 bases to trimming and J lost 7 bases; unmatched junction nucleotides: 7. From germline, CDR1 is GTSNPN and CDR2 SVGIG (reference sequence). CDR3 nucleotide sequence: TGTGCCTGGAGTGTAACGGGACAGGCAGGTGAAAAACTGTTTTTT. The encoded protein is CAWSVTGQAGEKLFF.

The chain couples TRBV2 to TRBJ2-6; 7 positions match TRBD1. CDR1 is SNHLY, CDR2 FYNNEI, per germline. This CDR3 spans 15 amino acids. V shed 6 bases and J 2 bases; nucleotides not matched to a gene: 4. The CDR3 DNA reads as TGTGCCAGCAGGGTAGACAGGGCTGGGGCCAACGTCCTGACTTTC. Its protein product is CASRVDRAGANVLTF.

The rearrangement uses TRBV27 and TRBJ1-2; TRBD1 aligns across 9 bases. The CDR3 has 13 residues. Germline CDR1 reads MNHEY; CDR2 reads SMNVEV (reference sequence). V was pared by 7 bases and J by 7 bases, with 7 bases of the junction left unmatched. CDR3 bases: TGTGCCAGCAAAACTACAGGGGGCATTGGCTACACCTTC. Amino acid sequence: CASKTTGGIGYTF.

The chain couples TRBV5-6 to TRBJ2-7; D might be TRBD2 (7 bases). This CDR3 region has 16 residues. The V gene's germline CDR1 is SGHDT and CDR2 YYEEEE. The V and J ends lost 4 bases and 1 base respectively, with 18 bases between them. In DNA, the CDR3 is TGTGCCAGCAGCCTTAAGGGCGGGGGCACTTCCTACGAGCAGTACTTC. It encodes CASSLKGGGTSYEQYF. Supplemented by reference TRBV5-6 and TRBJ2-7, the full variable domain reads DAGVTQSPTHLIKTRGQQVTLRCSPKSGHDTVSWYQQALGQGPQFIFQYYEEEERQRGNFPDRFSGHQFPNYSSELNVNALLLGDSALYLCASSLKGGGTSYEQYFGPGTRLTVT.

Here the CDR3 reads CASSLTTGGFYEQYF. Written as DNA, the CDR3 is TGTGCCAGCAGTCTTACGACAGGGGGTTTCTACGAGCAGTACTTC. The gene calls are TRBV27 and TRBJ2-7; the match to TRBD1 covers 9 bases. Germline V gene sequence: CDR1 MNHEY, CDR2 SMNVEV (reference sequence). This CDR3 contains 15 residues. With 5 bases clipped from V and 3 bases from J, the junction kept 8 bases outside the gene matches.

The CDR3 spells CASSLGVGAQQGTQYF. CDR3 DNA sequence: TGTGCCAGCAGCTTGGGGGTGGGGGCCCAGCAGGGGACCCAGTACTTC. The chain combines TRBV5-6 with TRBJ2-5; tentatively, D is TRBD1 (6 bases). Germline assignment: CDR1 SGHDT and CDR2 YYEEEE. The V end was cut by 0 bases, the J end by 7 bases, with 19 bases between. The CDR3 is 16 amino acids.

The chain is built from TRBV4-1 and TRBJ1-4; D possibly corresponds to TRBD1 (5 bases). V gave up 0 bases and J gave up 3 bases, with 14 bases separating them. Germline V CDR1 and CDR2: MGHRA, YSYEKL. CDR3 length equals 17 residues. The CDR3 sequence: CASSQDGKGPANEKLFF. The CDR3 DNA reads TGCGCCAGCAGCCAAGATGGCAAGGGGCCGGCTAATGAAAAACTGTTTTTT.

The chain couples TRBV7-3 to TRBJ2-1, with D possibly TRBD1 on 5 matching bases. Germline loops: CDR1 SGHTA, CDR2 FQGTGA. Trimming took off 3 bases at V and 2 bases at J, with 14 bases between the two ends. The CDR3 covers 16 residues. The CDR3 DNA sequence: TGTGCCAGCAGCTTCAGTTACAGGCGGACCTACAATGAGCAGTTCTTC. This sequence encodes CASSFSYRRTYNEQFF.

The rearrangement joins TRBV10-3 to TRBJ1-1; TRBD1 matches 8 bases. CDR1 is ENHRY, CDR2 SYGVKD, per germline. With V trimmed by 5 bases and J by 4 bases, 6 bases remained unmatched. The CDR3 runs 14 residues. The CDR3 reads CAISPRQGATEAFF. The CDR3 DNA follows: TGTGCCATCAGTCCTCGTCAGGGGGCCACTGAAGCTTTCTTT.

This chain joins TRBV28 and TRBJ2-7; 7 nucleotides agree with TRBD1. The CDR3 is 15 residues long. V was clipped by 2 bases and J by 3 bases; unmatched bases: 7. CDR1 and CDR2 (germline): MDHEN, SYDVKM. The CDR3 nucleotides read TGTGCCAGCAGTTTACCCGGACAGGCCCACTACGAGCAGTACTTC. This codes for CASSLPGQAHYEQYF.

The genes are TRBV28 and TRBJ1-3; D uncertain. Deletions cut 2 bases from V and 0 bases from J, with 8 bases between. This CDR3 has 15 residues. CDR1 is MDHEN, CDR2 SYDVKM, per germline. Here the CDR3 reads CASSLPGNSGNTIYF. CDR3 bases: TGTGCCAGCAGTTTACCGGGGAACTCTGGAAACACCATATATTTT.

The rearrangement links TRBV6-5 to TRBJ1-1; weak D call: TRBD1 (5 bases). The CDR3 spans 14 residues. V lost 6 bases and J lost 5, with 16 bases in between. In germline, CDR1 is MNHEY, CDR2 SVGAGI. This CDR3 reads CASSHHQGMTEAFF. The CDR3 nucleotides are TGTGCCAGCAGCCATCACCAGGGTATGACTGAAGCTTTCTTT.

The chain combines TRBV29-1 with TRBJ2-1; D possibly corresponds to TRBD1 (8 bases). CDR1 and CDR2 (germline): SQVTM, ANQGSEA. The CDR3 is 14 residues long. V lost 5 bases and J lost 5, with 16 bases in between. The CDR3 DNA sequence: TGCAGCGTTCGGAGCGGGACAGGCAACAATGAGCAGTTCTTC. This gives the protein CSVRSGTGNNEQFF.

The J gene is TRBJ1-3, the V gene TRBV19, with a possible D match to TRBD1 (6 bases). CDR3 length: 12 amino acids. V was pared by 7 bases and J by 4 bases, with 8 bases between. CDR1 is LNHDA, CDR2 SQIVND, per germline (reference sequence). The chain's CDR3 is CASNRVGNTIYF. The DNA of the CDR3 is TGTGCCAGTAACAGGGTCGGAAACACCATATATTTT. Full variable domain (outside the CDR3, taken from reference TRBV19 and TRBJ1-3): DGGITQSPKYLFRKEGQNVTLSCEQNLNHDAMYWYRQDPGQGLRLIYYSQIVNDFQKGDIAEGYSVSREKKESFPLTVTSAQKNPTAFYLCASNRVGNTIYFGEGSWLTVV.

The gene calls are TRBV7-8 and TRBJ1-3; unclear D gene. V gave up 1 base and J gave up 2 bases, with 6 bases separating them. Germline CDR1 reads SGHVS; CDR2 reads FQNEAQ. CDR3 size: 14 residues. The DNA for the CDR3 is TGTGCCAGCAGCTTAGGGAGCCCTGGAAACACCATATATTTT. It codes for CASSLGSPGNTIYF.

The chain employs TRBV18 and TRBJ2-3; 10 bases agree with TRBD2. The ends lost 3 bases at V and 7 bases at J; junction bases unmatched: 10. CDR1 and CDR2 from the germline V gene are KGHSH and LQKENI. CDR3 size: 16 residues. Written as DNA, the CDR3 is TGTGCCAGCTCACCTGTTGCCAGCGGGGGGGCAAATACGCAGTATTTT. Translated, it gives CASSPVASGGANTQYF.

This clone was seen a handful of times. V gene TRBV7-8 combines with J gene TRBJ1-2, with D tentatively TRBD1 (6 bases). The CDR3 runs 13 residues. The germline gives CDR1 SGHVS, CDR2 FQNEAQ. V lost 7 bases and J 4 bases, leaving 13 bases between the germline ends. The CDR3 region is CASKGGGSYGYTF. CDR3 sequence (DNA): TGTGCCAGCAAAGGGGGGGGTTCCTATGGCTACACCTTC.